The 21 T cell receptor beta chains below were found in one sample sequenced in a study of ipilimumab plus nivolumab after autologous stem cell transplantation. Assay: immunoSEQ multiplex PCR; the TCRdb copy retains only in-frame clones and omits some. The table shows over 35,000 clones, with about 91% occurring only once. The source material was PBMCs, sampled in a trial of ipilimumab plus nivolumab as post-transplant consolidation. The receptors were gathered from a male donor with multiple myeloma.

CDR3 residues: CASSESAFSGNTIYF. CDR3 coding DNA: TGTGCCAGCAGTGAATCGGCCTTCTCTGGAAACACCATATATTTT. V and J are TRBV2 and TRBJ1-3; D gene ambiguous. The germline V and J ends were trimmed by 2 bases and 0 bases, with 8 bases remaining between them. CDR1 and CDR2 from the germline V gene are SNHLY and FYNNEI. The CDR3 is 15 amino acids.

The chain carries TRBV7-2 and TRBJ2-2, with TRBD2 matching 9 bases. J lost 4 bases, V lost 2 bases, and 5 bases had no gene match. The CDR3 has 16 amino acids. The germline V gene encodes CDR1 SGHTA and CDR2 FQGNSA. For the CDR3, the DNA is TGTGCCAGCAGCTTATCCAGCGGGGGGCTCACCGGGGAGCTGTTTTTT. It translates to CASSLSSGGLTGELFF.

V and J are TRBV6-1 and TRBJ1-1; no definite D call. The V gene lost 0 bases and the J gene lost 0 bases, with 14 bases spanning the gap. The germline gives CDR1 MNHNS, CDR2 SASEGT. This CDR3 is 17 amino acids long. CDR3 DNA sequence: TGTGCCAGCAGTGAAGCCCTGCTAGGTAGGATGAACACTGAAGCTTTCTTT. This codes for CASSEALLGRMNTEAFF.

This chain joins TRBV5-1 and TRBJ1-2; D is undetermined. The V gene's germline CDR1 is SGHRS and CDR2 YFSETQ. Trimming left V 0 bases short and J 3 bases short, with 9 bases between. The CDR3 spans 14 residues. The CDR3 sequence: CASSLGLGYYGYTF. The CDR3 region has the DNA TGCGCCAGCAGCTTGGGTTTAGGGTACTATGGCTACACCTTC.

The V gene is TRBV19, the J gene TRBJ1-2, with 7 bases lining up with TRBD1. Germline assignment: CDR1 LNHDA and CDR2 SQIVND (reference sequence). The CDR3 runs 14 residues. Trimming at V came to 8 bases and at J to 5 bases, leaving 11 bases not matched to a gene. The CDR3 nucleotides are TGTGCCAGTGACGACGGGACAGACTTTTATGGCTACACCTTC. It yields the protein CASDDGTDFYGYTF.

The chain carries TRBV6-5 and TRBJ1-1; a possible D gene is TRBD1 (5 bases). Germline values: CDR1 MNHEY, CDR2 SVGAGI. The CDR3 is made up of 13 amino acids. Trimming removed 1 base from V and 6 bases from J, with 9 bases in between. The CDR3 sequence is CASSYLGVSEAFF. In DNA, the CDR3 is TGTGCCAGCAGTTACTTGGGGGTCTCTGAAGCTTTCTTT.

The chain is built from TRBV28 and TRBJ2-3; D remains unclear. Germline V lookup: CDR1 MDHEN, CDR2 SYDVKM. Trimming removed 6 bases from V and 2 bases from J, with 9 bases in between. The CDR3 loop spans 13 amino acids. In DNA form, the CDR3 reads TGTGCCAGCAGGTCTACCGCCACAGATACGCAGTATTTT. Protein: CASRSTATDTQYF.

The chain has TRBV6-5 and TRBJ1-6; no reliable D call. Trimming removed 0 bases at V and 0 bases at J, with 6 bases between. The CDR3 has 16 residues. In germline, CDR1 is MNHEY, CDR2 SVGAGI. The CDR3 nucleotides read TGTGCCAGCAGTTACTCTCGGAGCTCCTATAATTCACCCCTCCACTTT. This gives the protein CASSYSRSSYNSPLHF.

The rearrangement uses TRBV7-6 and TRBJ2-1; 8 bases are shared with TRBD2. V lost 1 base and J lost 5; bases outside the gene matches: 4. The germline V gene has CDR1 SGHVS and CDR2 FNYEAQ. The CDR3 totals 15 residues. The CDR3: CASSLVPGRDNEQFF. For the CDR3, the DNA is TGTGCCAGCAGCTTAGTTCCCGGGAGGGACAATGAGCAGTTCTTC. Complete variable domain (other parts from reference TRBV7-6 and TRBJ2-1): GAGVSQSPRYKVTKRGQDVALRCDPISGHVSLYWYRQALGQGPEFLTYFNYEAQQDKSGLPNDRFSAERPEGSISTLTIQRTEQRDSAMYRCASSLVPGRDNEQFFGPGTRLTVL.

This clone was seen a handful of times. This sequence joins TRBV5-6 and TRBJ1-3, with 11 bases that match TRBD1. CDR3 length: 17 residues. The germline V gene has CDR1 SGHDT and CDR2 YYEEEE. The trim removed 2 bases at V and 2 bases at J, leaving 6 bases unmatched. The CDR3 spells CASSFGTGGNPGNTIYF. CDR3 DNA: TGTGCCAGCAGCTTCGGGACAGGGGGGAATCCTGGAAACACCATATATTTT.

This chain links TRBV19 with TRBJ1-2; 11 nucleotides align to TRBD1. The CDR3 has 15 residues. The ends lost 5 bases at V and 8 bases at J; junction bases unmatched: 10. Germline CDR1 and CDR2: LNHDA and SQIVND (reference sequence). CDR3 coding DNA: TGTGCCAGTAGTGCTCCGGGACAGGGGGTAGGAGGCTACACCTTC. This encodes CASSAPGQGVGGYTF.

The J gene is TRBJ1-1, the V gene TRBV21-1; the table assigns TRBD1, which was not confirmed against the DNA. TRBV21-1 is flagged as a pseudogene. The CDR3 runs 15 residues. In nucleotides, the CDR3 is TGTGCCAGCAGCAAAGCAGGACAGATGAACACTGAAGCTTTCTTT. Its protein product is CASSKAGQMNTEAFF.

The table lists this clone with a count of one. The rearrangement links TRBV5-1 to TRBJ2-7, with TRBD1 matching 10 bases. The ends lost 4 bases at V and 4 bases at J; junction bases unmatched: 8. Germline-derived CDR1 and CDR2 are SGHRS and YFSETQ. The CDR3 is made up of 15 amino acids. CDR3 nucleotide sequence: TGCGCCAGCAGCAACCGACAGGGGGCGGGGTACGAGCAGTACTTC. It codes for CASSNRQGAGYEQYF.

This chain links TRBV19 with TRBJ2-5; the D is unclear. This CDR3 has 13 amino acids. Trimming took off 4 bases at V and 2 bases at J, with 8 bases between the two ends. Per germline, CDR1 LNHDA and CDR2 SQIVND (reference sequence). The CDR3 spells CASSTGRQETQYF. Here the CDR3 DNA reads TGTGCCAGTAGTACCGGACGGCAAGAGACCCAGTACTTC.

The chain couples TRBV7-2 to TRBJ1-3; D may be TRBD1 (6 bases). CDR3 size: 14 residues. Germline V CDR1 and CDR2: SGHTA, FQGNSA. With 0 bases removed from V and 7 bases from J, the gap between germline ends came to 10 bases. The CDR3 sequence is CASSLAGGWNTIYF. The DNA of the CDR3 is TGTGCCAGCAGCTTAGCGGGGGGCTGGAACACCATATATTTT. The variable domain in full, completed from reference TRBV7-2 and TRBJ1-3, reads GAGVSQSPSNKVTEKGKDVELRCDPISGHTALYWYRQSLGQGLEFLIYFQGNSAPDKSGLPSDRFSAERTGGSVSTLTIQRTQQEDSAVYLCASSLAGGWNTIYFGEGSWLTVV.

The chain carries TRBV6-6 and TRBJ1-1; D is possibly TRBD1 (5 bases). V was shortened by 2 bases and J by 10 bases, with 8 bases between the two germline ends. Per germline, CDR1 MNHNY and CDR2 SVGAGI (reference sequence). The length of the CDR3 is 11 residues. The CDR3, as DNA: TGTGCCAGCAGTTACCGGGACGGAGCTTTCTTT. It codes for CASSYRDGAFF.

V gene TRBV12-2 combines with J gene TRBJ2-7; no DNA check was done on the table's D call, TRBD2. TRBV12-2 is tagged as a pseudogene. This CDR3 comprises 13 residues. CDR3 residues: CASRSALFYEQYF. CDR3 bases: TGTGCAAGTCGCTCCGCGCTCTTTTACGAGCAGTACTTC.

This clone was picked up one time. The V gene is TRBV14, the J gene TRBJ1-6; D gene ambiguous. CDR1 and CDR2 (germline): SGHDN, FVKESK. V was trimmed by 2 bases and J by 9 bases, leaving 14 bases between them. The CDR3 is 15 amino acids. The CDR3 spells CASSQWRAALSPLHF. The CDR3 nucleotides are TGTGCCAGCAGCCAATGGAGGGCCGCACTTTCACCCCTCCACTTT.

The rearrangement joins TRBV4-3 to TRBJ1-1, with TRBD1 matching over 8 bases. The CDR3 covers 15 residues. V lost 1 base to trimming and J lost 11 bases; unmatched junction nucleotides: 12. Germline V gene data show CDR1 as LGHNA and CDR2 as YSLEER. As DNA, the CDR3 is TGCGCCAGCAGCCAAGTGTTAGAACCGGGACAGGCGGCTTTCTTT. Its translation: CASSQVLEPGQAAFF.

The chain employs TRBV18 and TRBJ1-5; D may be TRBD1 (5 bases). The CDR3 loop spans 16 amino acids. Germline-derived CDR1 and CDR2 are KGHSH and LQKENI. Trimming left V 0 bases short and J 2 bases short, with 11 bases between. The CDR3 loop is CASSPPFQGRNQPQHF. CDR3 bases: TGTGCCAGCTCACCACCGTTCCAGGGCCGCAATCAGCCCCAGCATTTT. Combining the CDR3 with reference TRBV18 and TRBJ1-5 gives the whole variable domain NAGVMQNPRHLVRRRGQEARLRCSPMKGHSHVYWYRQLPEEGLKFMVYLQKENIIDESGMPKERFSAEFPKEGPSILRIQQVVRGDSAAYFCASSPPFQGRNQPQHFGDGTRLSIL.

The rearrangement joins TRBV7-6 to TRBJ2-5; the D is unclear. This CDR3 contains 13 residues. The V and J ends lost 3 bases and 2 bases respectively, with 7 bases between them. The germline V gene has CDR1 SGHVS and CDR2 FNYEAQ. CDR3 DNA sequence: TGTGCCAGCAGCTTTGTACTGCAAGAGACCCAGTACTTC. As protein: CASSFVLQETQYF.